The 13 T cell receptor beta chains below all came from one sample that was sequenced in a study of blood T cell repertoires in COVID-19. Only in-frame clones appear in the TCRdb table, and some are missing; sequencing was by immunoSEQ multiplex PCR. The repertoire includes more than 75,000 clones, approximately 86% of them detected once, and 1.2% sits in the top ten. Source material: peripheral blood. The receptors originated from an elderly man with active or convalescent COVID-19.

This chain connects TRBV21-1 to TRBJ2-7; TRBD1, as called in the table, went unchecked against the DNA. TRBV21-1 constitutes a pseudogene. This CDR3 comprises 14 residues. The CDR3 bases are TGTGCCAGCAACTGGACAGGGAGCTCCTACGAGCAGTACTTC. Its translation: CASNWTGSSYEQYF.

Only a few counts were recorded for this clone. The chain links TRBV19 to TRBJ1-3, with D possibly TRBD1 on 5 matching bases. Germline V lookup: CDR1 LNHDA, CDR2 SQIVND (reference sequence). V lost 6 bases and J lost 0, with 12 bases in between. The CDR3 runs to 15 residues. CDR3 residues: CASRDLTGSGNTIYF. The DNA for the CDR3 is TGTGCCAGTAGGGACCTAACAGGCTCTGGAAACACCATATATTTT.

The chain joins TRBV28 to TRBJ1-5; D is perhaps TRBD1 (5 bases). Per the germline V gene, CDR1 is MDHEN and CDR2 is SYDVKM. CDR3 length: 15 residues. The V and J ends lost 7 bases and 2 bases respectively, with 15 bases between them. The CDR3 here is CASTPGGGGNQPQHF. Written as DNA, the CDR3 is TGTGCCAGCACCCCGGGCGGGGGTGGCAATCAGCCCCAGCATTTT. Variable domain in full (rest from reference TRBV28 and TRBJ1-5): DVKVTQSSRYLVKRTGEKVFLECVQDMDHENMFWYRQDPGLGLRLIYFSYDVKMKEKGDIPEGYSVSREKKERFSLILESASTNQTSMYLCASTPGGGGNQPQHFGDGTRLSIL.

The rearrangement joins TRBV4-2 to TRBJ1-2, with no clear D. The CDR3 runs 14 residues. Germline loops: CDR1 LGHNA, CDR2 YNFKEQ. V lost 0 bases to trimming and J lost 4 bases, with 9 bases between them. The CDR3 DNA reads TGTGCCAGCAGCCAAGACATCCAGATCTATGGCTACACCTTC. The encoded protein is CASSQDIQIYGYTF.

V gene TRBV12-5 combines with J gene TRBJ2-1; D possibly corresponds to TRBD2 (6 bases). The CDR3 has 14 residues. Trimming removed 6 bases from V and 0 bases from J, with 9 bases in between. From germline, CDR1 is LGHNT and CDR2 FRNRAP. The DNA for the CDR3 is TGTGCTAGTGGCCCCGGGAGCTCCTACAATGAGCAGTTCTTC. Translating it yields CASGPGSSYNEQFF.

This chain connects TRBV9 to TRBJ1-2; D is uncertain. The germline V gene encodes CDR1 SGDLS and CDR2 YYNGEE. V was pared by 4 bases and J by 0 bases, with 13 bases between. The CDR3 contains 15 residues. The CDR3 DNA reads as TGTGCCAGCAGCTCGCCACTGGGCCCTAACTATGGCTACACCTTC. This gives the protein CASSSPLGPNYGYTF.

The chain has TRBV4-1 and TRBJ2-7, with 14 bases lining up with TRBD2. Germline CDR1 and CDR2: MGHRA and YSYEKL. V shed 4 bases, J shed 3 bases, and the junction held 5 bases outside the gene matches. CDR3 length: 16 amino acids. CDR3 DNA: TGCGCCAGCAGCCGGGGACTAGCGGGAGTCCACTACGAGCAGTACTTC. Amino acids: CASSRGLAGVHYEQYF.

This clone was recorded once. The genes are TRBV5-1 and TRBJ2-2; D is unresolved. In germline, CDR1 is SGHRS, CDR2 YFSETQ. V shed 2 bases and J shed 1 base, with 9 bases lying between them. This CDR3 contains 15 residues. In DNA, the CDR3 is TGCGCCAGCAGCTTTCGGCCAGGGAACACCGGGGAGCTGTTTTTT. Residues: CASSFRPGNTGELFF.

The rearrangement uses TRBV19 and TRBJ2-3, with a possible D match to TRBD1 (6 bases). CDR1 and CDR2 (germline): LNHDA, SQIVND (reference sequence). This CDR3 has 15 amino acids. V lost 6 bases and J 4 bases, leaving 17 bases between the germline ends. The CDR3 coding sequence is TGTGCCAGTAGACCTCACAGGGACGGGTCAGATACGCAGTATTTT. This codes for CASRPHRDGSDTQYF.

This rearrangement joins TRBV5-4 to TRBJ1-2; 9 bases are shared with TRBD1. With 4 bases clipped from V and 7 bases from J, the junction kept 17 bases outside the gene matches. Germline CDR1 reads SGHNT; CDR2 reads YYREEE (reference sequence). The CDR3 is made up of 17 amino acids. Here the CDR3 reads CASSPRGSPGQGFGYTF. CDR3 nucleotide sequence: TGTGCCAGCAGCCCACGAGGCAGCCCGGGACAGGGATTTGGCTACACCTTC.

This clone has just one count. The rearrangement links TRBV18 to TRBJ1-4; D not certain. The CDR3 is 14 residues long. Per the germline V gene, CDR1 is KGHSH and CDR2 is LQKENI. V was clipped by 2 bases and J by 8 bases, with 12 bases between them. CDR3 DNA sequence: TGTGCCAGCTCACCAATGGCAGTGGGCGAAAAACTGTTTTTT. Encoded protein: CASSPMAVGEKLFF. Supplemented by reference TRBV18 and TRBJ1-4, the full variable domain reads NAGVMQNPRHLVRRRGQEARLRCSPMKGHSHVYWYRQLPEEGLKFMVYLQKENIIDESGMPKERFSAEFPKEGPSILRIQQVVRGDSAAYFCASSPMAVGEKLFFGSGTQLSVL.

The chain uses TRBV23-1 and TRBJ2-2; the D is unclear. TRBV23-1 is an ORF, and what it does is uncertain. The V gene lost 4 bases and the J gene lost 1 base, with 13 bases spanning the gap. CDR3 length: 16 amino acids. The CDR3 region has the DNA TGCGCCAGCAGTCCCCACCCGCGGAAGAACACCGGGGAGCTGTTTTTT. Its protein is CASSPHPRKNTGELFF.

This clone turned up a few times. The chain recombines TRBV6-2 or TRBV6-3 with TRBJ2-7, with TRBD1 identical over 8 bases. The J segment lost 4 bases and the V segment lost 2 bases, leaving 4 bases of the junction unmatched. CDR3 length equals 14 residues. CDR1 and CDR2 (germline): MNHEY, SVGEGT. The CDR3 protein is CASSYAGGGYEQYF. CDR3 sequence (DNA): TGTGCCAGCAGTTACGCAGGGGGCGGATACGAGCAGTACTTC.